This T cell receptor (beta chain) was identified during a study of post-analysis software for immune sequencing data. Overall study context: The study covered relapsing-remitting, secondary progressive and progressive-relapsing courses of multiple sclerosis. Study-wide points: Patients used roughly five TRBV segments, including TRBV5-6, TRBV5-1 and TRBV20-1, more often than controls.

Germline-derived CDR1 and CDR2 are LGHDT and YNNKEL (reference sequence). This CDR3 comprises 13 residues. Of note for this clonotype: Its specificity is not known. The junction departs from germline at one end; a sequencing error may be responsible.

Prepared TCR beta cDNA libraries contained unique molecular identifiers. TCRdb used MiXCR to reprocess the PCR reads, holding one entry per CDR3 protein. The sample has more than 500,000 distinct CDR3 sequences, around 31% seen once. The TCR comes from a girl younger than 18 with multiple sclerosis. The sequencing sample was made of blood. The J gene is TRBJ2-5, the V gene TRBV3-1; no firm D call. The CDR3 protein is CAGSQDYRETQYF. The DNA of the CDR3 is TGTGCCGGCAGCCAAGATTACCGAGAGACCCAGTACTTC.